Each of the 13 T cell receptor beta chains below was sequenced from the same sample in a study of blood T cell dynamics during melanoma immunotherapy. Sequencing used immunoSEQ multiplex PCR; TCRdb keeps in-frame clones, though not all of them. The data show some 15,000 clones, about 88% seen once. Time point in this sample: pre-treatment baseline. This specimen consisted of blood, obtained from a patient treated with checkpoint blockade. These receptors were taken from a human donor with melanoma.

The chain couples TRBV29-1 to TRBJ2-1; a possible D gene is TRBD1 (6 bases). The CDR3 spans 12 residues. Looked up from germline, CDR1 is SQVTM and CDR2 is ANQGSEA. V gave up 4 bases and J gave up 5 bases, with 9 bases separating them. This CDR3 reads CSVAGHNNEQFF. The CDR3 nucleotides are TGCAGCGTTGCGGGACACAACAATGAGCAGTTCTTC.

V and J are TRBV6-4 and TRBJ1-1, with D perhaps matching TRBD1 (5 bases). The CDR3 has 14 residues. The germline V and J ends were trimmed by 6 bases and 7 bases, with 18 bases remaining between them. The germline V gene has CDR1 MRHNA and CDR2 SNTAGT. The DNA for the CDR3 is TGTGCCAGCAGGCGTGACATTGGTCAGGGTGAAGCTTTCTTT. This gives the protein CASRRDIGQGEAFF.

The V and J genes are TRBV6-4 and TRBJ1-1; D is ambiguous. The length of the CDR3 is 13 residues. Looked up from germline, CDR1 is MRHNA and CDR2 is SNTAGT. Trimming shortened V by 3 bases and J by 1 base, and 6 bases separated the two germline ends. CDR3 amino acids: CASSELPNTEAFF. CDR3 sequence (DNA): TGTGCCAGCAGTGAGTTGCCGAACACTGAAGCTTTCTTT.

The sample holds a few counts of this clone. The chain employs TRBV6-1 and TRBJ1-6, with no clear D. Germline CDR1 and CDR2: MNHNS and SASEGT. The CDR3 spans 15 residues. Trimming removed 6 bases at V and 7 bases at J, with 16 bases between. This CDR3 is CASSSLTSGNSPLHF. For the CDR3, the DNA is TGTGCCAGCAGCTCACTCACCTCGGGGAATTCACCCCTCCACTTT.

The chain uses TRBV28 and TRBJ2-7; the D gene could be TRBD1 or TRBD2 (5 bases each). Per the germline V gene, CDR1 is MDHEN and CDR2 is SYDVKM. V lost 4 bases, J lost 4 bases, and 17 bases lay in between. The CDR3 covers 15 residues. DNA of the CDR3: TGTGCCAGCAGTTGGAGAGGGGTTCTGAGTTACGAGCAGTACTTC. Protein: CASSWRGVLSYEQYF.

The genes are TRBV10-3 and TRBJ1-2; 7 bases map to TRBD1. V lost 10 bases, J lost 4 bases, and 9 bases stayed unmatched. The length of the CDR3 is 13 residues. Germline V gives CDR1 ENHRY, CDR2 SYGVKD. The CDR3 DNA sequence: TGTGCCACCCGGACAGGCTCTGTCTATGGCTACACCTTC. Its protein is CATRTGSVYGYTF.

The chain uses TRBV25-1 and TRBJ1-6, with a weak D call TRBD1 (5 bases). Germline CDR1 and CDR2: MGHDK and SYGVNS. There are 12 residues in the CDR3. The CDR3, as DNA: TGTGTCCGGCGCGGGACTAATTCACCCCTCCACTTT. This sequence encodes CVRRGTNSPLHF.

This clone was detected only a few times. J is TRBJ2-7 and V is TRBV6-1, with D unresolved. Trimming shortened V by 6 bases and J by 6 bases, and 9 bases separated the two germline ends. The length of the CDR3 is 11 residues. Germline loops: CDR1 MNHNS, CDR2 SASEGT. CDR3 bases: TGTGCCAGCAGCTACAACTTCGAGCAGTACTTC. Its protein is CASSYNFEQYF.

CDR3 loop: CASSLGQGQSNTEAFF. CDR3 nucleotides: TGTGCCAGCAGCTTAGGCCAGGGACAATCAAACACTGAAGCTTTCTTT. The rearrangement uses TRBV7-9 and TRBJ1-1, with a tentative D call TRBD1 (6 bases). V lost 1 base and J lost 2, with 14 bases in between. The CDR3 runs 16 residues. Germline-derived CDR1 and CDR2 are SEHNR and FQNEAQ (reference sequence).

The V call is TRBV2, the J call TRBJ1-4; the D is unclear. This CDR3 region has 16 residues. Germline CDR1 and CDR2: SNHLY and FYNNEI. The V and J ends lost 8 bases and 4 bases respectively, with 20 bases between them. As DNA, the CDR3 is TGTGCCAGCCGAAACCCGGACCTACCTGGTAATGAAAAACTGTTTTTT. This gives the protein CASRNPDLPGNEKLFF.

V is TRBV7-2 and J is TRBJ2-7; perhaps D is TRBD1 or TRBD2 (5 bases each). Trimming removed 2 bases from V and 3 bases from J, with 17 bases in between. Germline V gives CDR1 SGHTA, CDR2 FQGNSA. The CDR3 contains 16 residues. Here the CDR3 reads CASSLISQGAGYEQYF. CDR3 DNA: TGTGCCAGCAGCTTAATTTCGCAGGGAGCTGGCTACGAGCAGTACTTC.

V is TRBV7-9 and J is TRBJ2-1, with 12 bases that match TRBD1. Germline assignment: CDR1 SEHNR and CDR2 FQNEAQ (reference sequence). The CDR3 consists of 16 residues. Trimming took 3 bases from V and 8 from J; bases not matched to a gene: 8. The CDR3 sequence is CASSFGSGTGGYEQFF. CDR3 sequence (DNA): TGTGCCAGCAGCTTCGGTTCCGGGACAGGGGGCTATGAGCAGTTCTTC.

The gene calls are TRBV2 and TRBJ2-4, with a tentative D call TRBD2 (5 bases). Germline V gene data show CDR1 as SNHLY and CDR2 as FYNNEI. Trimming left V 8 bases short and J 10 bases short, with 18 bases between. This CDR3 region has 13 residues. In nucleotides, the CDR3 is TGTGCCAGCGAAGCGAGCGGCCATCTTATTCAGTACTTC. Its translation: CASEASGHLIQYF. The whole variable domain, remainder taken from reference TRBV2 and TRBJ2-4, is EPEVTQTPSHQVTQMGQEVILRCVPISNHLYFYWYRQILGQKVEFLVSFYNNEISEKSEIFDDQFSVERPDGSNFTLKIRSTKLEDSAMYFCASEASGHLIQYFGAGTRLSVL.